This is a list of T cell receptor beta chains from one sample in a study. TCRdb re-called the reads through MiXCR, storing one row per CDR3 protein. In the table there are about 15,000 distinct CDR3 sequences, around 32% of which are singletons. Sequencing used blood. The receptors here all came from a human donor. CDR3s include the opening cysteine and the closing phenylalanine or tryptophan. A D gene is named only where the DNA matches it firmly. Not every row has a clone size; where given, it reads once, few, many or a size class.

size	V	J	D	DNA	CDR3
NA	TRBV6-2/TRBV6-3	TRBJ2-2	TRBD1	TGTGCCAGCAGTTACGACAGGGGGGGGACCGGGGAGCTGTTTTTT	CASSYDRGGTGELFF
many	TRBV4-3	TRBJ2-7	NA	TGCGCCAGCAGCCAAGATGAGTCAGGGGCTAACGAGCAGTACTTC	CASSQDESGANEQYF
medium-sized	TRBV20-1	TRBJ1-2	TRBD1	TGCAGTGCTAGGCCGGGACAGGGGGCGGGTGGCTACACCTTC	CSARPGQGAGGYTF
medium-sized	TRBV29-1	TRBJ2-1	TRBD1	TGCAGCGTTGAAGATTCCTGGACAGGGTTCGACAATGAGCAGTTCTTC	CSVEDSWTGFDNEQFF
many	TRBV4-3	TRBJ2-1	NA	TGCGCCAGCAGCCCCCAGGGGTACTACAATGAGCAGTTCTTC	CASSPQGYYNEQFF
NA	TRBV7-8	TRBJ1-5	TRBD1	TGTGCCAGCAGCTTCTCAGGGGGCGTTCTTAACGAGCATTTT	CASSFSGGVLNEHF
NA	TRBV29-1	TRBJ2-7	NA	TGCAGCGTAGCTAAAGGGGACGAGCAGTACTTC	CSVAKGDEQYF
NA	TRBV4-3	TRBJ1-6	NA	TGCGCCAGCAGCCTATCAAGGGGCAATTCACCCCTCCACTTT	CASSLSRGNSPLHF
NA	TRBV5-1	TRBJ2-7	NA	TGCGCCAGCAGCCCACACCTTCCTGCAGGGAGCTCCTACGAGCAGTACTTC	CASSPHLPAGSSYEQYF
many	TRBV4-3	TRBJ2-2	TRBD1	TGCGCCAGCAGCTATGACAGGGGGCAAACCGGGGAGCTGTTTTTT	CASSYDRGQTGELFF
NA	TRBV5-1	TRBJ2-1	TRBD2	TGCGCCAGCAGCCCGGGGGGACTAGCGGAGCCATACACAGATACGCAGTTCTTC	CASSPGGLAEPYTDTQFF
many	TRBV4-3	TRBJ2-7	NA	TGCGCCAGCAGCCAAGATTTAGCGCCTTACGAGCAGTACTTC	CASSQDLAPYEQYF
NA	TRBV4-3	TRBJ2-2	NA	TGCGCCAGCAGCCAAGGTTTAATACTGTTTTTT	CASSQGLILFF
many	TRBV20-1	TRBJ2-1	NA	TGCAGTGCCACAGCGTGGAACCCAAACGAGCAGTTCTTC	CSATAWNPNEQFF
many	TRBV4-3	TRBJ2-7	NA	TGCGCCAGCAGCCAGGGGGGACTGGGACTCGGCATCCACTACGAGCAGTACTTC	CASSQGGLGLGIHYEQYF
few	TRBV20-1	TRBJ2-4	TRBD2	TGCAGTGCTGGAGCCTACGGGGTAGCGGGAGGAGACAAAAACATTCAGTACTTC	CSAGAYGVAGGDKNIQYF
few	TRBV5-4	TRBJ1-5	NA	TGTGCCAGCAGCTTGGCGGGAGACCAGCCCCAGCATTTT	CASSLAGDQPQHF
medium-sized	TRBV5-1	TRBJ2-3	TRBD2	TGCGCCAGCAGCTCTCGACCGAATAGCGGGAGGAGCACAGATACGCAGTATTTT	CASSSRPNSGRSTDTQYF
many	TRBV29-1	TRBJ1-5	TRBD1	TGCAGCGTCCAGACAGGGTCGGGTCAGCCCCAGCATTTT	CSVQTGSGQPQHF
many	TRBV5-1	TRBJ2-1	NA	TGCGCCAGCAGCTTGGAAATTCGGGTTGGTATTGAGCAGTTCTTC	CASSLEIRVGIEQFF
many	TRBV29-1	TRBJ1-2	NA	TGCAGCGTTGAAGGGCAGGGTTATGGCTACACCTTC	CSVEGQGYGYTF
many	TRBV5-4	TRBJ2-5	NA	TGTGCCAGCAGCTGGTCCATGGAGCGCAGGGAGACCCAGTACTTC	CASSWSMERRETQYF